What follows are 4 T cell receptor beta chains derived from one specimen sequenced in a study of blood T cell repertoires in COVID-19. The repertoire was sequenced with immunoSEQ multiplex PCR; TCRdb's copy has only in-frame clones and lacks some. The sample shows about 130,000 clones, about 88% of them seen only once. The sample comprised peripheral blood. Every receptor here comes from an elderly woman with acute or convalescent COVID-19.

This clone was found a few times. The chain joins TRBV27 to TRBJ1-4; D perhaps matches TRBD1 (5 bases). Germline CDR1 is MNHEY and CDR2 is SMNVEV (reference sequence). V was shortened by 0 bases and J by 7 bases, with 12 bases between the two germline ends. The CDR3 is 15 residues long. The CDR3 loop reads CASSLSIHRSEKLFF. The CDR3 bases are TGTGCCAGCAGTTTATCAATCCACAGGAGTGAAAAACTGTTTTTT.

This chain links TRBV6-5 with TRBJ2-7; 7 bases fit TRBD2. CDR3 size: 14 residues. The V segment lost 8 bases and the J segment 4 bases; nucleotides outside the gene matches: 11. Germline values: CDR1 MNHEY, CDR2 SVGAGI. DNA of the CDR3: TGTGCCAGCCGCCCGTATGGGGGAGGGTACGAGCAGTACTTC. Translated, it gives CASRPYGGGYEQYF.

The chain uses TRBV4-2 and TRBJ1-2; D is uncertain. Germline V gene lookup returns CDR1 LGHNA and CDR2 YNFKEQ. The CDR3 is 14 residues long. Deletions cut 0 bases from V and 2 bases from J, with 7 bases between. The CDR3 reads CASSQENSNYGYTF. The CDR3 DNA follows: TGTGCCAGCAGCCAAGAGAACAGCAACTATGGCTACACCTTC.

As DNA, the CDR3 is TGTGCCAGCAGCCCGTCGCGCACTGAAGCTTTCTTT. Its translation: CASSPSRTEAFF. The J gene is TRBJ1-1, the V gene TRBV11-1, with unresolved D. The CDR3 loop spans 12 amino acids. Germline V lookup: CDR1 SGHAT, CDR2 FQDESV (reference sequence). V lost 5 bases and J 4 bases, leaving 8 bases between the germline ends.